A selection of T cell receptor beta chains follows, all from one sample in a study of blood T cells in healthy people across ages. One entry per CDR3 protein, called by TCRdb with MiXCR from the 5' RACE reads. The sample has about 1.5 million distinct CDR3 sequences, roughly 40% seen once. The specimen was blood. The receptors stem from a woman between 18 and 30 years old in good health. Both conserved end residues are part of each CDR3. A D gene is named only where the DNA matches it firmly. Part of the rows lack a size; the others show once, few, many or a class for expanded clones.

j_call d_call clone_size v_call cdr3_aa cdr3_nt
TRBJ2-5 TRBD2 once TRBV4-2 CASSQSTSGGTIQGTQYF TGTGCCAGCAGCCAATCTACTAGCGGGGGCACGATACAAGGGACCCAGTACTTC
TRBJ2-2 TRBD1 - TRBV7-2 CARDRGTNTGELFF TGTGCCAGAGACAGGGGGACGAACACCGGGGAGCTGTTTTTT
TRBJ2-2 TRBD1 - TRBV11-2 CASSTNRGTGELFF TGTGCCAGCAGCACAAACAGGGGAACCGGGGAGCTGTTTTTT
TRBJ2-5 - - TRBV2 CASSEARVEDEQYF TGTGCCAGCAGTGAGGCCAGAGTGGAAGATGAGCAGTACTTC
TRBJ2-1 TRBD2 - TRBV6-1 CASSEAGLAETNNEQFF TGTGCCAGCAGTGAAGCGGGCCTAGCGGAAACCAACAATGAGCAGTTCTTC
TRBJ2-1 - few TRBV20-1 CSAREQSPSSYNEQFF TGCAGTGCTAGAGAACAGTCCCCGAGCTCCTACAATGAGCAGTTCTTC
TRBJ2-1 - - TRBV5-1 CASSALRDYNEQFF TGCGCCAGCAGCGCTCTCAGGGACTACAATGAGCAGTTCTTC
TRBJ1-2 - - TRBV30 CAWSKSGWDGYTF TGTGCCTGGAGCAAATCAGGCTGGGACGGCTACACCTTC
TRBJ1-4 TRBD1 once TRBV20-1 CRFGQDYEKLFF TGCAGGTTCGGACAGGATTATGAAAAACTGTTTTTT
TRBJ2-1 TRBD2 - TRBV5-1 CASSNPGGGSYNEQFF TGCGCCAGCAGCAACCCTGGCGGGGGCTCCTACAATGAGCAGTTCTTC
TRBJ1-6 TRBD1 once TRBV11-2 CASSWEGQKVGSPLHF TGTGCCAGCAGCTGGGAGGGACAGAAGGTTGGATCACCCCTCCACTTT
TRBJ2-5 TRBD2 - TRBV10-1 CASSESRTSGNQETQYF TGCGCCAGCAGTGAGTCGCGGACTAGCGGGAACCAAGAGACCCAGTACTTC
TRBJ1-1 - many TRBV20-1 CSAREFGSNTEAFF TGCAGTGCTAGAGAGTTCGGCTCGAACACTGAAGCTTTCTTT
TRBJ2-3 - - TRBV6-1 CASTSDTQYF TGTGCCAGCACTTCCGATACGCAGTATTTT
TRBJ1-2 - - TRBV29-1 CSTYAGSDGYTF TGCAGCACGTACGCGGGGAGTGACGGCTACACCTTC
TRBJ2-3 - - TRBV20-1 CSASHTRTDRQYF TGCAGTGCTAGCCACACACGCACAGATAGGCAGTATTTT
TRBJ1-2 - - TRBV20-1 CSARRPTTTEEFYGYTF TGCAGTGCTAGAAGACCGACTACCACGGAGGAGTTCTATGGCTACACCTTC
TRBJ1-6 - few TRBV2 CASNPGHSSYNSPLHF TGTGCCAGCAATCCTGGACATAGCTCCTATAATTCACCCCTCCACTTT
TRBJ2-7 - few TRBV20-1 CSAKSTASSYEQYF TGCAGTGCGAAATCGACGGCCAGCTCCTACGAGCAGTACTTC
TRBJ2-3 TRBD1 - TRBV6-5 CASSSPGQDGRHTQYF TGTGCCAGCAGTTCCCCTGGACAGGATGGACGGCATACGCAGTATTTT
TRBJ2-7 TRBD2 - TRBV29-1 CSVEKASGTYNEQYF TGCAGCGTTGAAAAGGCTAGCGGGACCTACAATGAGCAGTACTTC
TRBJ2-7 - - TRBV20-1 CSAGSLYEQYF TGCAGTGCTGGGTCCCTCTACGAGCAGTACTTC
TRBJ2-1 TRBD2 once TRBV5-1 CASSFLAGWGGEQFF TGCGCCAGCAGCTTCCTAGCGGGGTGGGGTGGTGAGCAGTTCTTC
TRBJ2-1 - - TRBV21-1 CASSKAWQGVRNEQFF TGTGCCAGCAGCAAAGCATGGCAGGGGGTACGGAATGAGCAGTTCTTC
TRBJ2-5 - - TRBV7-8 CASSLSLAVQETQYF TGTGCCAGCAGCTTATCGTTGGCAGTTCAAGAGACCCAGTACTTC
TRBJ2-5 TRBD2 - TRBV2 CASSEALAGGETQYF TGTGCCAGCAGTGAAGCGCTAGCGGGGGGGGAGACCCAGTACTTC
TRBJ2-7 - few TRBV20-1 CSARNRRLEAWEQYF TGCAGTGCTAGAAACAGGAGACTAGAGGCTTGGGAGCAGTACTTC
TRBJ1-3 - - TRBV20-1 CSARGGGNTIYF TGCAGTGCTAGGGGGGGTGGAAACACCATATATTTT
TRBJ2-7 - once TRBV7-9 CASSVVSGYEQYF TGTGCCAGCAGCGTAGTCTCTGGCTACGAGCAGTACTTC
TRBJ2-3 - - TRBV12-3/TRBV12-4 CASSFGQLIGTDMQYF TGTGCCAGCAGTTTCGGACAGCTCATTGGCACAGATATGCAATATTTT
TRBJ1-5 - few TRBV20-1 CSATPPLRGQPQHF TGCAGTGCTACCCCACCCCTGAGGGGTCAGCCCCAGCATTTT
TRBJ2-2 - - TRBV12-3/TRBV12-4 CASSVTMTGELFF TGTGCCAGCAGTGTAACTATGACCGGGGAGCTGTTTTTT
TRBJ1-1 - - TRBV11-2 CASSLNAGQQTEAFF TGTGCCAGCAGCTTAAACGCTGGGCAGCAAACAGAAGCTTTCTTT
TRBJ2-1 TRBD2 - TRBV20-1 CSPGSGGVGYNEQFF TGCAGTCCCGGTAGCGGGGGGGTGGGGTACAATGAGCAGTTCTTC
TRBJ2-7 - - TRBV7-2 CASSPGGEGAIREQYF TGTGCCAGCAGCCCGGGAGGGGAGGGGGCAATACGCGAGCAGTACTTC
TRBJ1-4 - few TRBV12-3/TRBV12-4 CASSFVTEKSGTNEKLFF TGTGCCAGCAGTTTCGTGACAGAAAAAAGCGGGACTAATGAAAAACTGTTTTTT
TRBJ2-4 - - TRBV27 CASSYPGTSAKNIQYF TGTGCCAGCAGTTATCCCGGGACAAGCGCCAAAAACATTCAGTACTTC
TRBJ2-1 TRBD1 few TRBV30 CAWSGLTGVAYNEQFF TGTGCCTGGAGTGGATTGACAGGGGTCGCCTACAATGAGCAGTTCTTC
TRBJ1-5 - few TRBV27 CASRRYSNQPQHF TGTGCCAGCAGACGTTATAGCAATCAGCCCCAGCATTTT
TRBJ2-1 - - TRBV20-1 CSARDADSSDNEQFF TGCAGTGCTAGAGATGCGGACAGCTCCGACAATGAGCAGTTCTTC
TRBJ2-3 TRBD1 few TRBV12-3/TRBV12-4 CASRRQGITDTQYF TGTGCCAGCAGGAGACAGGGGATAACAGATACGCAGTATTTT
TRBJ2-1 - - TRBV9 CASSVAPKDNEQFF TGTGCCAGCAGCGTCGCTCCCAAGGACAATGAGCAGTTCTTC
TRBJ2-3 - few TRBV4-2 CASSLGERSTDTQYF TGTGCCAGCAGCCTAGGGGAAAGGAGCACAGATACGCAGTATTTT